Listed below are T cell receptor beta chains from one sample, sequenced in a study of OX40 agonist ivuxolimab in advanced cancers. Libraries were prepared by immunoSEQ multiplex PCR; TCRdb keeps only in-frame clonotypes and omits some of them. Found here are around 150,000 clones, 94% of them singletons; the top ten hold just over 0.3%. This sample comprised CD4+ or CD8+ T cells sorted from blood, obtained in a trial of the OX40 agonist ivuxolimab. The source is an adult with an advanced solid tumor such as melanoma, head and neck, liver or kidney cancer. The CDR3 runs from the conserved cysteine through the conserved F or W. Fields, in order: V gene, clone size, J gene, D gene, CDR3 DNA, CDR3 protein. The D gene is left open where the match is weak. The size of a clone is reported for some rows only, either as once, few or many, or as a class for expanded clones.

>TRBV9|-|TRBJ1-6|-
TGTGCCAGCAGCGCCGATAATAATTCACCCCTCCACTTT
CASSADNNSPLHF
>TRBV7-9|-|TRBJ1-5|TRBD1
TGTGCCAGCAGCTTAGGTAGGGGGACAGGGGGTCAGCCCCAGCATTTT
CASSLGRGTGGQPQHF
>TRBV28|-|TRBJ2-7|-
TGTGCCAGCAGTACAGGGCGGTACGAGCAGTACTTC
CASSTGRYEQYF
>TRBV15|-|TRBJ2-6|-
TGTGCCACCAGCAGAGATTTCCTCTCTGGGGCCAACGTCCTGACTTTC
CATSRDFLSGANVLTF
>TRBV7-2|-|TRBJ2-3|TRBD2
TGTGCCAGCAGCTTAGCGTTGGTAGCGGGAGGCACAGATACGCAGTATTTT
CASSLALVAGGTDTQYF
>TRBV6-1|few|TRBJ2-7|-
TGTGCCAGCAGTGAAGGGCAGTACTTC
CASSEGQYF
>TRBV29-1|-|TRBJ2-5|TRBD1
TGCAGCGTTTGGGGACAGGGGCACCAAGAGACCCAGTACTTC
CSVWGQGHQETQYF
>TRBV5-1|-|TRBJ2-5|-
TGCGCCAGCAGCTCTCTCGGGGGGCGCAGAGAGACCCAGTACTTC
CASSSLGGRRETQYF
>TRBV5-6|-|TRBJ1-3|-
TGTGCCAGCAGCCCGACGGCCCGTGGAAACACCATATATTTT
CASSPTARGNTIYF
>TRBV6-5|-|TRBJ2-1|TRBD2
TGTGCCATCAGATCAGCGGGGGGGAGGGTGGATGAGCAGTTCTTC
CAIRSAGGRVDEQFF
>TRBV5-8|once|TRBJ2-3|TRBD1
TGTGCCAGCAGCTGGGACAGGGGAGCTGGAGATACGCAGTATTTT
CASSWDRGAGDTQYF
>TRBV9|-|TRBJ1-3|-
TGTGCCAGCAGCGTATCGGATTTCTCGTCCCCCTCTGGAAACACCATATATTTT
CASSVSDFSSPSGNTIYF
>TRBV7-9|-|TRBJ2-7|-
TGTGCCAGCAGCTTAGCGGGTACAGGTCAGCGCGAGCAGTACTTC
CASSLAGTGQREQYF
>TRBV4-3|-|TRBJ1-3|-
TGCGCCAGCAGCCAAGTGGCAGGACCCTCTGGAAACACCATATATTTT
CASSQVAGPSGNTIYF
>TRBV7-9|-|TRBJ2-1|-
TGTGCCAGCAGCTTAGGAGGGGGTAGAATCTACAATGAGCAGTTCTTC
CASSLGGGRIYNEQFF
>TRBV6-5|-|TRBJ2-6|-
TGTGCCAGCAGTTACGCAAACTCTGGGGCCAACGTCCTGACTTTC
CASSYANSGANVLTF
>TRBV28|-|TRBJ1-1|TRBD1
TGTGCCAGCAGCTTGGACAGGGGTACTGAAGCTTTCTTT
CASSLDRGTEAFF
>TRBV18|-|TRBJ1-1|TRBD1
TGTGCCAGCTCACCAGTGACAGGGGGTGCCACTGAAGCTTTCTTT
CASSPVTGGATEAFF
>TRBV5-1|-|TRBJ1-4|-
TGCGCCAGCAGCTTGGGTGCCGGTAGGAGTGAAAAACTGTTTTTT
CASSLGAGRSEKLFF
>TRBV7-3|-|TRBJ2-7|-
TGTGCCAGCAGCCCCACCCCCTCCAACTACGAGCAGTACTTC
CASSPTPSNYEQYF
>TRBV5-1|-|TRBJ1-2|-
TGCGCCAGCAGCTGGGGCCCGCCAGTTAACTATGGCTACACCTTC
CASSWGPPVNYGYTF
>TRBV28|once|TRBJ1-5|-
TGTGCCAGTCAGGGGAGCAATCAGCCCCAGCATTTT
CASQGSNQPQHF
>TRBV29-1|-|TRBJ2-7|TRBD1
TGCAGCGTACAGGGGGACTCCTACGAGCAGTACTTC
CSVQGDSYEQYF
>TRBV28|-|TRBJ2-3|-
TGTGCCAGCAGGGACCAGGGCACAGATACGCAGTATTTT
CASRDQGTDTQYF
>TRBV11-2|-|TRBJ1-2|-
TGTGCCAGCAGTCGGGTGGGGATTAGCAAGTATGGCTACACCTTC
CASSRVGISKYGYTF
>TRBV9|-|TRBJ2-3|TRBD2
TGTGCCAGCAGCGAGGGACTAGCGGGAGCCCCGGGTACAGATACGCAGTATTTT
CASSEGLAGAPGTDTQYF
>TRBV19|-|TRBJ1-5|-
TGTGCCAGTAGTATAGTCTGGGCAGGGTCTTATAGCAATCAGCCCCAGCATTTT
CASSIVWAGSYSNQPQHF
>TRBV6-5|-|TRBJ1-4|-
TGTGCCAGCAGCAACAGGGATACGGGAGAAAAACTGTTTTTT
CASSNRDTGEKLFF
>TRBV2|-|TRBJ1-3|-
TGTGCCAGCAGTGGCCGGGGCTCTGGAAACACCATATATTTT
CASSGRGSGNTIYF
>TRBV6-5|-|TRBJ1-3|-
TGTGCCTGCGCCCGGACTGACTCTGGAAACACCATATATTTT
CACARTDSGNTIYF
>TRBV11-1|-|TRBJ2-3|-
TGTGCCAGCCGGAGGCCGGGGGTAACAGATACGCAGTATTTT
CASRRPGVTDTQYF
>TRBV6-5|-|TRBJ1-4|TRBD1
TGTGCCAGCAGCACCGACAGGGGAGCTAATGAAAAACTGTTTTTT
CASSTDRGANEKLFF
>TRBV18|-|TRBJ1-2|-
TGTGCCAGCTCACCAGGTACAGGACATGGCTACACCTTC
CASSPGTGHGYTF
>TRBV7-9|-|TRBJ1-4|-
TGTGCCAGCAGCTATCTCTTGGGGGCCCAGGGGGAAAAACTGTTTTTT
CASSYLLGAQGEKLFF
>TRBV21-1|-|TRBJ2-1|-
TGTGCCAGCAGCAAAGGGACATTTACCTACAATGAGCAGTTCTTC
CASSKGTFTYNEQFF
>TRBV4-2|once|TRBJ2-2|TRBD2
TGTGCCAGCAGCCAAGAGGGACTAGCGGGATACGCCGGGGAGCTGTTTTTT
CASSQEGLAGYAGELFF
>TRBV11-2|-|TRBJ2-1|TRBD2
TGTGCCAGCAGCCCAACGGCCTTAGCGGGGCGGTTTCAGTTCTTC
CASSPTALAGRFQFF
>TRBV5-4|-|TRBJ2-7|-
TGTGCCAGCAGCTTGGGGGCTAGCGAAACCTACGAGCAGTACTTC
CASSLGASETYEQYF
>TRBV7-2|-|TRBJ1-2|-
TGTGCCAGCAGCTTAGCGCGGGACTATGGCTACACCTTC
CASSLARDYGYTF
>TRBV5-1|-|TRBJ1-4|-
TGCGCCAGCAGCTTTTCAGGGATTAATGAAAAACTGTTTTTT
CASSFSGINEKLFF
>TRBV10-2|-|TRBJ2-7|TRBD2
TGCGCCAGCAGTGAGTCGGTACTAGCGAAAACTCTCCGACGTTACGAGCAGTACTTC
CASSESVLAKTLRRYEQYF
>TRBV12-5|once|TRBJ2-5|-
TGTGCTAGCGCCGACAGTAACCAAGAGACCCAGTACTTC
CASADSNQETQYF
>TRBV5-4|-|TRBJ1-5|-
TGTGCCAGCAGCTGGGGGGGAGGTCGGCCCCAGCATTTT
CASSWGGGRPQHF
>TRBV4-3|-|TRBJ2-7|-
TGCGCCAGCAGCCAAGATAGCAGGGGGGACGAGCAGTACTTC
CASSQDSRGDEQYF
>TRBV5-1|-|TRBJ2-7|-
TGCGCCAGCCAGCCGGGACATAGAGACTCCTACGAGCAGTACTTC
CASQPGHRDSYEQYF
>TRBV25-1|-|TRBJ1-6|-
TGTGCCAGCAGTGAATCCTCGCACGGGAATTCACCCCTCCACTTT
CASSESSHGNSPLHF
>TRBV30|-|TRBJ2-7|-
TGTGCCTGGAGTGCCCCGGGCTTAGGGGTATACGAGCAGTACTTC
CAWSAPGLGVYEQYF